A selection of T cell receptor beta chains follows, all from one sample in a study of regulatory T cells in long-lasting Graves disease. TCRdb recomputed calls from the multiplex PCR reads with MiXCR, one row per CDR3 protein. Of over 250,000 distinct CDR3 sequences in the sample, 22% were seen once. The specimen comprised peripheral blood mononuclear cells (PBMCs), sampled when the disease was refractory, from a patient treated with antithyroid drugs. The receptors derive from a female donor with Graves disease. The CDR3 runs from the conserved cysteine through the conserved F or W. D genes are given only for firm matches. Expanded clones get a size class; other rows say once, few or many, or leave the size out.

>TRBV12-3/TRBV12-4|many|14|TRBD1|TRBJ2-4
CASSFTGQENIQYF
TGTGCCAGCAGTTTCACGGGACAGGAAAACATTCAGTACTTC
>TRBV5-6|-|16|-|TRBJ2-5
CASSLRFFGRGETQYF
TGTGCCAGCAGCTTGCGCTTCTTTGGGCGTGGAGAGACCCAGTACTTC
>TRBV30|-|16|TRBD2|TRBJ2-2
CAWRRLAGEVTGELFF
TGTGCCTGGAGACGACTAGCGGGAGAGGTCACCGGGGAGCTGTTTTTT
>TRBV28|few|14|TRBD2|TRBJ2-2
CASGREGNTGELFF
TGTGCCAGCGGGCGGGAGGGCAACACCGGGGAGCTGTTTTTT
>TRBV9|-|14|-|TRBJ2-2
CASSVGVGPGELFF
TGTGCCAGCAGCGTAGGGGTAGGGCCCGGGGAGCTGTTTTTT
>TRBV3-1|-|12|-|TRBJ1-6
CASSLSSKSLHF
TGTGCCAGCAGCCTTTCCTCCAAGTCCCTCCACTTT
>TRBV5-1|many|14|TRBD1|TRBJ1-2
CASSVTGTGNDYTF
TGCGCCAGCAGCGTAACCGGGACAGGGAACGACTACACCTTC
>TRBV20-1|many|13|-|TRBJ2-5
CSATTPGEETQYF
TGCAGTGCCACGACACCAGGGGAAGAGACCCAGTACTTC
>TRBV19|-|14|TRBD2|TRBJ2-4
CASSYKRELDIQYF
TGTGCCAGTAGTTATAAGCGGGAGTTGGACATTCAGTACTTC
>TRBV4-1|few|16|-|TRBJ1-2
CASSSYRDTFNYGYTF
TGCGCCAGCAGTAGTTACCGGGACACCTTTAACTATGGCTACACCTTC
>TRBV7-3|few|14|-|TRBJ1-6
CASSLRQGGSPLHF
TGTGCCAGCAGCTTAAGGCAGGGAGGGTCACCCCTCCACTTT
>TRBV6-1|-|17|-|TRBJ2-1
CASSEFDAAGAYNEQFF
TGTGCCAGCAGTGAATTCGACGCGGCAGGAGCCTACAATGAGCAGTTCTTC
>TRBV15|few|15|-|TRBJ1-5
CATSRDPGGWQPQHF
TGTGCCACCAGCAGAGATCCGGGGGGTTGGCAGCCCCAGCATTTT
>TRBV30|few|11|TRBD2|TRBJ2-1
CAGTIYNEQFF
TGTGCCGGGACTATCTACAATGAGCAGTTCTTC
>TRBV20-1|many|14|-|TRBJ1-1
CSAGGGGLNTEAFF
TGCAGTGCTGGGGGCGGAGGACTGAACACTGAAGCTTTCTTT
>TRBV28|-|14|TRBD1|TRBJ1-6
CASSIRDRNSPLHF
TGTGCCAGCAGCATCCGGGACAGGAATTCACCCCTCCACTTT
>TRBV6-2/TRBV6-3|many|14|TRBD1|TRBJ1-2
CASSYAGQGYGYTF
TGTGCCAGCAGTTACGCAGGACAGGGATATGGCTACACCTTC
>TRBV5-5|few|14|-|TRBJ1-2
CASSTTTGNYGYTF
TGTGCCAGCAGCACTACTACAGGGAACTATGGCTACACCTTC
>TRBV27|-|12|-|TRBJ1-2
CASSSQRPGYTF
TGTGCCAGCAGTTCACAGAGACCGGGCTACACCTTC
>TRBV6-1|-|13|-|TRBJ2-5
CASSPHPIGTQYF
TGTGCCAGCAGCCCTCACCCAATTGGGACCCAGTACTTC
>TRBV19|-|13|-|TRBJ1-2
CASRRDGNYGYTF
TGTGCCAGCAGGCGGGACGGCAACTATGGCTACACCTTC
>TRBV6-2/TRBV6-3|many|12|-|TRBJ1-1
CASSDPNTEAFF
TGTGCCAGCAGTGACCCGAACACTGAAGCTTTCTTT
>TRBV5-4|-|17|TRBD2|TRBJ2-1
CASSGAALAGVHDEQFF
TGTGCCAGCAGCGGGGCGGCGTTGGCGGGAGTGCACGATGAGCAGTTCTTC
>TRBV27|few|13|TRBD1|TRBJ1-6
CAIAQGTDSPLHF
TGTGCCATCGCCCAGGGGACAGATTCACCCCTCCACTTT
>TRBV2|few|16|TRBD2|TRBJ2-7
CASSRVLTSESYEQYF
TGCGCCAGCAGCCGAGTACTGACTAGCGAGTCCTACGAGCAGTACTTC
>TRBV7-9|once|15|TRBD2|TRBJ2-1
CASSPTAGVMREQFF
TGTGCCAGCAGCCCCACAGCGGGAGTCATGCGAGAGCAGTTCTTC
>TRBV11-2|many|14|-|TRBJ2-7
CASSFGTGPHEQYF
TGTGCCAGCAGCTTCGGGACTGGCCCCCACGAGCAGTACTTC
>TRBV28|few|16|-|TRBJ2-2
CASSFHHSGNTGELFF
TGTGCCAGCAGCTTCCACCACAGCGGGAACACCGGGGAGCTGTTTTTT
>TRBV3-1|-|13|-|TRBJ1-5
CASSTGPTQPQHF
TGTGCCAGCAGTACAGGCCCCACTCAGCCCCAGCATTTT
>TRBV6-5|many|16|TRBD1|TRBJ1-2
CASSYSRTGENYGYTF
TGTGCCAGCAGTTACTCCCGGACAGGAGAAAACTATGGCTACACCTTC
>TRBV11-2|many|15|TRBD2|TRBJ2-2
CASSGGLARTGELFF
TGTGCCAGCAGCGGCGGACTAGCGAGGACCGGGGAGCTGTTTTTT
>TRBV4-1|few|16|-|TRBJ1-5
CASSQGQGPPNQPQHF
TGCGCCAGCAGCCAAGGACAAGGGCCCCCCAATCAGCCCCAGCATTTT
>TRBV29-1|-|15|-|TRBJ2-1
CSVRRTTSSYNEQFF
TGCAGCGTCCGTAGGACTACCTCCTCCTACAATGAGCAGTTCTTC
>TRBV6-1|-|14|-|TRBJ2-7
CASRSARDSYEQYF
TGTGCCAGCAGATCAGCGAGGGACTCCTACGAGCAGTACTTC
>TRBV27|few|13|-|TRBJ1-5
CASTGGVGQPQHF
TGTGCCAGCACGGGGGGCGTGGGGCAGCCCCAGCATTTT
>TRBV6-2/TRBV6-3|-|14|-|TRBJ1-5
CASSFGQGDQPQHF
TGTGCCAGCAGTTTCGGGCAGGGTGATCAGCCCCAGCATTTT
>TRBV6-4|few|13|-|TRBJ1-1
CASGRDMNTEAFF
TGTGCCAGCGGCCGGGACATGAACACTGAAGCTTTCTTT
>TRBV3-1|once|16|TRBD1|TRBJ2-5
CASRNRGAGGQETQYF
TGTGCCAGCAGGAACAGGGGAGCAGGTGGGCAAGAGACCCAGTACTTC
>TRBV13|many|15|-|TRBJ1-1
CASSLRPGQGTEAFF
TGTGCCAGCAGCCTCCGACCGGGGCAGGGCACTGAAGCTTTCTTT
>TRBV6-1|-|14|TRBD1|TRBJ1-5
CASRDRGSNQPQHF
TGTGCCAGCAGGGACAGGGGAAGCAATCAGCCCCAGCATTTT
>TRBV2|-|15|TRBD2|TRBJ2-3
CASSVGLAGTDTQYF
TGTGCCAGCAGTGTGGGGCTAGCGGGCACAGATACGCAGTATTTT
>TRBV7-9|-|13|-|TRBJ2-4
CASSSTGGNIQYF
TGTGCCAGCAGTTCTACGGGCGGAAACATTCAGTACTTC
>TRBV7-3|few|13|TRBD2|TRBJ2-1
CASSSTSGSPEFF
TGTGCCAGCAGCTCGACTAGCGGGAGCCCTGAGTTCTTC
>TRBV9|many|14|-|TRBJ2-7
CASSAGGLSYEQYF
TGTGCCAGCAGCGCCGGCGGACTCTCCTACGAGCAGTACTTC
>TRBV3-1|many|13|-|TRBJ2-2
CASSRSVAGELFF
TGTGCCAGCAGCCGATCAGTCGCCGGGGAGCTGTTTTTT
>TRBV7-9|few|14|TRBD1|TRBJ1-2
CASTLDQGAHGYTF
TGTGCCAGCACTCTGGACCAGGGGGCGCATGGCTACACCTTC
>TRBV11-1|-|14|-|TRBJ2-5
CASSLLGTVETQYF
TGTGCCAGCAGCTTACTAGGGACGGTCGAGACCCAGTACTTC
>TRBV28|many|18|-|TRBJ1-1
CASSLRMSQVAMNTEAFF
TGTGCCAGCAGTTTACGGATGAGTCAGGTTGCGATGAACACTGAAGCTTTCTTT
>TRBV7-9|once|16|-|TRBJ2-7
CASSQDRASESYEQYF
TGCGCCAGCAGCCAAGATAGGGCTAGCGAGTCCTACGAGCAGTACTTC
>TRBV12-3/TRBV12-4|-|16|-|TRBJ2-2
CASSPKDRTNTGELFF
TGTGCCAGCAGTCCCAAGGACAGAACGAACACCGGGGAGCTGTTTTTT
>TRBV6-5|few|14|-|TRBJ1-1
CASSYSRQHIWAFF
TGTGCCAGCAGTTACTCTCGCCAGCACATTTGGGCTTTCTTT
>TRBV20-1|-|13|TRBD2|TRBJ2-5
CSAQGLVGETQYF
TGCAGTGCTCAGGGACTAGTGGGAGAGACCCAGTACTTC